The 28 T cell receptor beta chains below come from one sample, sequenced in a study of CD8 T cells in ankylosing spondylitis. A single record per CDR3 protein comes from TCRdb applying MiXCR to the 5' RACE reads. The sample carries around 770,000 distinct CDR3 sequences, around 11% recorded once. Their cognate antigens are unknown. Study observations and caveats: A TCR beta motif of fewer than ten highly homologous variants seemed to mark ankylosing spondylitis blood.

The specimen sequenced was blood, either unsorted or a sorted T cell fraction (not recorded which). All receptors derive from a male donor with ankylosing spondylitis.

This clonotype was counted a few times. As DNA, the CDR3 is TGTGCCAGCAGCTTGGACCCTCCTCTCGAGACCCAGTACTTC. Protein sequence: CASSLDPPLETQYF. The chain joins TRBV14 to TRBJ2-5; D is ambiguous. V shed 5 bases and J shed 5 bases, with 15 bases lying between them. Germline V gene sequence: CDR1 SGHDN, CDR2 FVKESK. This CDR3 is 14 amino acids long.

This clonotype was seen more than once but under ten times. The gene calls are TRBV29-1 and TRBJ1-4; the match to TRBD1 covers 8 bases. J lost 5 bases, V lost 7 bases, and 15 bases had no gene match. The V gene's germline CDR1 is SQVTM and CDR2 ANQGSEA. The CDR3 runs 16 residues. The CDR3, as DNA: TGCAGCGCAACAGGGGGACTAGGGCGCGCAAATGAAAAACTGTTTTTT. Protein sequence: CSATGGLGRANEKLFF.

This clonotype has at least ten counts. The rearrangement uses TRBV15 and TRBJ1-2; D uncertain. This CDR3 comprises 12 residues. CDR1 and CDR2 from the germline V gene are LNHNV and YYDKDF (reference sequence). With 1 base removed from V and 5 bases from J, the gap between germline ends came to 5 bases. The CDR3 protein is CATSRAGYGYTF. The CDR3, as DNA: TGTGCCACCAGCAGAGCTGGGTATGGCTACACCTTC.

In its sample, this clonotype was seen a few times. The junction departs from the called germline gene at one end, perhaps through a read error. The gene calls are TRBV20-1 and TRBJ1-5; 9 positions agree with TRBD1. CDR3 length: 18 residues. Germline V gene data show CDR1 as DFQATT and CDR2 as SNEGSKA (reference sequence). CDR3 coding DNA: TGCTGTGCTTCTACCGGGACAGGGTATTCCCTAAGCAATCAGCCCCAGCATTTT. Protein sequence: CCASTGTGYSLSNQPQHF.

This clonotype was observed at least ten times. The gene calls are TRBV5-1 and TRBJ2-7; tentative D call: TRBD2 (6 bases). V shed 5 bases and J shed 6 bases, with 21 bases lying between them. This CDR3 spans 15 amino acids. CDR1 SGHRS and CDR2 YFSETQ come from the germline V gene. The CDR3 loop reads CASSYPGRGGLEQYF. CDR3 DNA: TGCGCCAGCAGTTACCCGGGAAGGGGAGGTCTCGAGCAGTACTTC.

This clonotype was seen at least ten times. The chain recombines TRBV12-3 or TRBV12-4 with TRBJ2-3; 16 bases fit TRBD2. This CDR3 has 15 amino acids. Trimming removed 7 bases from V and 6 bases from J; junction bases left unmatched: 4. The CDR3 DNA is TGTGCCAGCATATTGGGACTAGCGGGAGGGGATACGCAGTATTTT. It codes for CASILGLAGGDTQYF.

This clonotype was seen only a few times. The rearrangement uses TRBV9 and TRBJ2-1, with D perhaps TRBD2 (5 bases). Trimming cost V 3 bases and J 0 bases, with 7 bases left between them. The CDR3 covers 14 residues. CDR1 and CDR2 (germline): SGDLS, YYNGEE. CDR3 protein: CASSERSSYNEQFF. DNA of the CDR3: TGTGCCAGCAGCGAGCGGAGCTCCTACAATGAGCAGTTCTTC.

V is TRBV7-9 and J is TRBJ2-1; 11 bases match TRBD1. V lost 5 bases, J lost 10 bases, and 7 bases stayed unmatched. Germline assignment: CDR1 SEHNR and CDR2 FQNEAQ (reference sequence). This CDR3 is 14 amino acids long. The CDR3 region has the DNA TGTGCCAGCAGCACAAGGACAGGGGGCGACGAGCAGTTCTTC. Protein sequence: CASSTRTGGDEQFF.

This clonotype was recorded many times. The chain carries TRBV7-3 and TRBJ2-3; tentatively, D is TRBD2 (5 bases). From germline, CDR1 is SGHTA and CDR2 FQGTGA. Deletions cut 3 bases from V and 1 base from J, with 14 bases between. The CDR3 spans 16 residues. For the CDR3, the DNA is TGTGCCAGCAGCTTTGAGCGGCAGATCGGCACAGATACGCAGTATTTT. This gives the protein CASSFERQIGTDTQYF.

This clonotype occurred a few times. This chain connects TRBV7-6 to TRBJ1-4; D not resolved. Trimming cost V 5 bases and J 1 base, with 11 bases left between them. The CDR3 is 15 residues long. The germline CDR1 and CDR2 sequences are SGHVS and FNYEAQ. The DNA for the CDR3 is TGTGCCAGCAGCGATCCGCGGCGAACTAATGAAAAACTGTTTTTT. Encoded protein: CASSDPRRTNEKLFF.

For the CDR3, the DNA is TGCGCCAGCAGCTTGGTTGCAGGGCGGGACACTGAAGCTTTCTTT. The encoded protein is CASSLVAGRDTEAFF. The chain carries TRBV5-1 and TRBJ1-1; D perhaps matches TRBD1 (5 bases). V lost 0 bases and J lost 3, with 12 bases in between. The CDR3 is made up of 15 amino acids. The germline V gene has CDR1 SGHRS and CDR2 YFSETQ.

The rearrangement uses TRBV20-1 and TRBJ2-3, with 7 bases aligning to TRBD2. From germline, CDR1 is DFQATT and CDR2 SNEGSKA (reference sequence). The CDR3 extends over 13 amino acids. J gave up 0 bases and V 6 bases, and 3 bases lay outside the gene matches. Here the CDR3 reads CSAVSGSTDTQYF. The CDR3 DNA reads as TGCAGTGCGGTTAGCGGGAGCACAGATACGCAGTATTTT.

A few counts support this clonotype. This chain connects TRBV20-1 to TRBJ2-5; the match to TRBD2 covers 13 bases. After removal of 3 bases from V and 5 bases from J, the junction contained 6 bases not matched to a gene. CDR3 size: 15 residues. The germline V gene has CDR1 DFQATT and CDR2 SNEGSKA (reference sequence). CDR3 sequence (DNA): TGCAGTGCTAGCAGGACTAGCGGGAGACCGGAGACCCAGTACTTC. Protein product: CSASRTSGRPETQYF.

This chain uses TRBV15 with TRBJ1-4; D gene ambiguous. V lost 0 bases and J lost 5, with 13 bases in between. The CDR3 length is 16 residues. The germline V gene encodes CDR1 LNHNV and CDR2 YYDKDF (reference sequence). The CDR3 DNA reads TGTGCCACCAGCAGAGATTACCCGGCACGAAATGAAAAACTGTTTTTT. This codes for CATSRDYPARNEKLFF.

In this sample, this clonotype turned up a few times. The CDR3 spells CSASPSGRLAGARRDTQYF. The CDR3 coding sequence is TGCAGTGCTAGCCCCTCGGGGAGACTAGCGGGAGCGAGGAGAGATACGCAGTATTTT. This rearrangement joins TRBV20-1 to TRBJ2-3, with TRBD2 matching over 12 bases. The CDR3 extends over 19 amino acids. Germline CDR1 and CDR2: DFQATT and SNEGSKA (reference sequence). J lost 5 bases, V lost 3 bases, and 18 bases had no gene match.

The rearrangement uses TRBV24-1 and TRBJ2-2; perhaps TRBD1 as D (5 bases). The CDR3 totals 13 residues. The V and J ends lost 3 bases and 5 bases respectively, with 6 bases between them. Germline-derived CDR1 and CDR2 are KGHDR and SFDVKD. Here the CDR3 DNA reads TGTGCCACCAGTGATAGGGGAACCGGGGAGCTGTTTTTT. Translating gives CATSDRGTGELFF.

This clonotype was seen a few times. The chain uses TRBV11-1 and TRBJ2-3; 10 nucleotides align to TRBD2. Germline V gene lookup returns CDR1 SGHAT and CDR2 FQDESV (reference sequence). The CDR3 runs 20 residues. Trimming cost V 5 bases and J 1 base; bases outside gene matches: 18. The CDR3 coding sequence is TGTGCCAGCAGCCGACCGCGGGACGCTAGCGGGGGCCGAGGCACAGATACGCAGTATTTT. It yields the protein CASSRPRDASGGRGTDTQYF.

This clonotype occurred a few times. The chain combines TRBV10-3 with TRBJ2-1; TRBD1 aligns across 10 bases. This CDR3 is built from 17 residues. V lost 0 bases to trimming and J lost 8 bases; unmatched junction nucleotides: 10. Germline V gives CDR1 ENHRY, CDR2 SYGVKD. CDR3 DNA sequence: TGTGCCATCAGTGAGTCTGACAGGGGGCGCGGGAAGGATGAGCAGTTCTTC. Translating it yields CAISESDRGRGKDEQFF.

This clonotype was counted many times. CDR3 protein: CSVDGTGYRATQYF. In DNA form, the CDR3 reads TGCAGCGTTGACGGGACAGGCTACAGAGCGACGCAGTATTTT. V usage is TRBV29-1 and J usage is TRBJ2-3, with TRBD1 matching over 8 bases. The germline CDR1 and CDR2 sequences are SQVTM and ANQGSEA. This CDR3 has 14 amino acids. Trimming removed 3 bases from V and 9 bases from J; junction bases left unmatched: 11.

The table lists this clonotype with a few counts. The chain recombines TRBV7-8 with TRBJ2-1, with 10 positions matching TRBD1. Germline CDR1 is SGHVS and CDR2 is FQNEAQ. Trimming removed 5 bases from V and 14 bases from J; junction bases left unmatched: 3. CDR3 size: 11 residues. CDR3 sequence (DNA): TGTGCCAGCAGCCAAGGACAGGGGGAGTTCTTC. Translating it yields CASSQGQGEFF. Looking up the rest from reference TRBV7-8 and TRBJ2-1 gives the full variable domain: GAGVSQSPRYKVAKRGQDVALRCDPISGHVSLFWYQQALGQGPEFLTYFQNEAQLDKSGLPSDRFFAERPEGSVSTLKIQRTQQEDSAVYLCASSQGQGEFFGPGTRLTVL.

This clonotype has only a few counts. The chain links TRBV5-1 to TRBJ2-3, with D possibly TRBD2 on 7 matching bases. CDR1 and CDR2 (germline): SGHRS, YFSETQ. Trimming left V 3 bases short and J 4 bases short, with 9 bases between. The CDR3 extends over 13 amino acids. Here the CDR3 reads CASSWGGPDTQYF. The DNA of the CDR3 is TGCGCCAGCAGCTGGGGGGGCCCAGATACGCAGTATTTT.

V usage is TRBV29-1 and J usage is TRBJ2-3; unclear D gene. V was pared by 4 bases and J by 2 bases, with 10 bases between. The CDR3 extends over 13 amino acids. Germline V gives CDR1 SQVTM, CDR2 ANQGSEA. CDR3 sequence: CSVGVALTDTQYF. For the CDR3, the DNA is TGCAGCGTTGGGGTAGCTCTCACAGATACGCAGTATTTT.

The rearrangement uses TRBV18 and TRBJ2-7; D possibly matches TRBD1 or TRBD2 (5 bases each). The CDR3 is 14 amino acids. Trimming took 1 base from V and 2 from J, leaving 9 bases between them. The germline V gene encodes CDR1 KGHSH and CDR2 LQKENI. CDR3 nucleotides: TGTGCCAGCTCACCACGGGACGGAACCTACGAGCAGTACTTC. As protein: CASSPRDGTYEQYF.

This clonotype showed up just a few times. V usage is TRBV20-1 and J usage is TRBJ1-5; D ambiguous. The V and J ends lost 2 bases and 0 bases respectively, with 8 bases between them. The CDR3 totals 14 residues. The germline V gene encodes CDR1 DFQATT and CDR2 SNEGSKA (reference sequence). DNA for the CDR3: TGCAGTGCTAGAATGGCGGCTAGCAATCAGCCCCAGCATTTT. It codes for CSARMAASNQPQHF.

The chain is built from TRBV7-2 and TRBJ2-3; weak D call: TRBD1 (7 bases). Germline lookup yields CDR1 SGHTA and CDR2 FQGNSA. The ends were cut back, 1 base at V and 1 base at J, with 12 bases in the middle. This CDR3 spans 16 amino acids. CDR3 residues: CASSLGAGGRTDTQYF. CDR3 DNA: TGTGCCAGCAGCTTAGGGGCAGGGGGGCGCACAGATACGCAGTATTTT.

This clonotype was counted at least ten times. The rearrangement uses TRBV20-1 and TRBJ1-4, with 7 bases identical to TRBD1. This CDR3 is built from 14 residues. Trimming removed 6 bases from V and 3 bases from J; junction bases left unmatched: 7. The V gene's germline CDR1 is DFQATT and CDR2 SNEGSKA (reference sequence). The CDR3 protein is CSATPGTANEKLFF. As DNA, the CDR3 is TGCAGTGCCACCCCGGGGACAGCTAATGAAAAACTGTTTTTT.

This sequence joins TRBV20-1 and TRBJ1-1; D might be TRBD1 (5 bases). The germline V gene encodes CDR1 DFQATT and CDR2 SNEGSKA (reference sequence). The CDR3 covers 15 residues. The ends were cut back, 0 bases at V and 3 bases at J, with 14 bases in the middle. CDR3 bases: TGCAGTGCTAGAGATCCCGGTGCAGGGCACACTGAAGCTTTCTTT. Its protein product is CSARDPGAGHTEAFF.

The chain couples TRBV7-2 to TRBJ2-7, with D possibly being TRBD1 (6 bases). The CDR3 spans 15 residues. The germline V gene encodes CDR1 SGHTA and CDR2 FQGNSA. V dropped 5 bases and J dropped 1 base, with 15 bases sitting between them. CDR3 in amino acids: CASSIHPGTSYEQYF. The CDR3 nucleotides are TGTGCCAGCAGCATTCACCCCGGGACATCCTACGAGCAGTACTTC.